This T cell receptor (beta chain) was obtained from a study of identifying expanded T cells in peripheral blood. Study-wide points: Technical replicates showed approximately 1.2 changed clones; roughly two weeks 15 to 20; four weeks 19.

Details on this clone: What it binds is unknown.

Produced via immunoSEQ multiplex PCR; TCRdb's table is partial and in-frame only. The table has 60,000 to 70,000 clones, over 75% seen once. Germline loops: CDR1 LNHNV, CDR2 YYDKDF (reference sequence). With 0 bases removed from V and 7 bases from J, the gap between germline ends came to 10 bases. There are 15 residues in the CDR3. No infections or other immune events were documented during collection. This TCR came from a person aged 18 to 75 in good health. The J gene is TRBJ1-6, the V gene TRBV15; D unclear. The sequenced material came from blood. The CDR3 DNA reads as TGTGCCACCAGCAGAGAGAGGAGGAGCAATTCACCCCTCCACTTT. Translating it yields CATSRERRSNSPLHF.